This TCR beta chain comes out of a study of neurological immune-mediated disorders. V lost 2 bases to trimming and J lost 7 bases, with 12 bases between them. The germline V gene has CDR1 SGHNT and CDR2 YYREEE (reference sequence). The CDR3 is 13 amino acids. A total of 2 million PBMCs stored at -80 degrees C provided the unsorted libraries. TCRdb independently ran MiXCR on the 5' RACE reads; one entry per CDR3 protein. The sample records approximately 40,000 distinct CDR3 sequences, approximately 4.2% being singletons. There are many counts of this clonotype. The receptor was isolated from a man in his thirties or forties with multiple sclerosis. Sequenced: PBMCs. The rearrangement joins TRBV5-4 to TRBJ1-2; D not certain. Here the CDR3 DNA reads TGTGCCAGCAGCTTCAAAGTCGCGGGTGGCTACACCTTC. Translation gives CASSFKVAGGYTF.